The clone carrying this TCR beta chain was counted ten times or more. Its specificity is unknown. The germline CDR1 and CDR2 sequences are SQVTM and ANQGSEA. Trimming took 6 bases from V and 6 from J, leaving 11 bases between them. CDR3 length: 11 amino acids. TCR beta VDJ and CDR3 were profiled, and genomic DNA was the template. TCRdb re-analysed the reads in MiXCR, keeping a single row per CDR3 protein. The sample includes 200,000 or so distinct CDR3 sequences, about three fifths of them seen just once. This entry belongs to a study of CD8+CD57+ T cells in acquired aplastic anemia. Overall study results and limits: The study identified under 30 CD8+ CDR3 sequences shared by patients and controls.

This sequence originates from a human donor with severe aplastic anemia or a healthy control (not recorded which). The chain links TRBV29-1 to TRBJ1-1, with no clear D. Sequencing used sorted CD4+, CD8+, or CD8+CD57+ T cells (not recorded which) from PBMCs. CDR3 amino acids: CSVPTGSEAFF. DNA of the CDR3: TGCAGCGTCCCCACGGGGTCTGAAGCTTTCTTT.